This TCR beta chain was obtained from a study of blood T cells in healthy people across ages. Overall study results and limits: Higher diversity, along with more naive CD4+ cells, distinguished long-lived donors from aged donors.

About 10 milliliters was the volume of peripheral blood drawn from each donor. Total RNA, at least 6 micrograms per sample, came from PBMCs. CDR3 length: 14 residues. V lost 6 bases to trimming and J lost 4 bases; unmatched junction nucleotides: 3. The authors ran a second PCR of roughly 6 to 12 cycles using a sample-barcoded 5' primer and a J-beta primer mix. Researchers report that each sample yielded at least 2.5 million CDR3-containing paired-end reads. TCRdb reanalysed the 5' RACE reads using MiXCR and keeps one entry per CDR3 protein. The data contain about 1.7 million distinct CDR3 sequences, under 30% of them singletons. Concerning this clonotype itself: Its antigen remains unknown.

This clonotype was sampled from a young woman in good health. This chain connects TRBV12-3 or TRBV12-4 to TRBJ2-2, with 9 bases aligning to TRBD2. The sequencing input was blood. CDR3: CASRPGLATGELFF. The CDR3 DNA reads TGTGCCAGCAGGCCGGGACTAGCCACCGGGGAGCTGTTTTTT.